This TCR beta chain was captured in a study of T-cell memory formation after mild COVID-19 listed by TCRdb under 2021. Looking at the study overall: TCR sequence clusters from the two donors were largely donor specific. In two donors, T-cell clones that expanded and contracted after mild COVID-19 were followed by sequencing TCRalpha and TCRbeta repertoires longitudinally. Two young, previously healthy adult volunteers made up the cohort, one male and one female.

The CDR3, from cysteine to phenylalanine, totals 11 residues. Only the CDR3 region is kept as DNA, spanning 33 bases read in frame from base 1. V is cut by 6 bases and J by 7 bases, and the space between the germline ends is 9 bases. CDR1 and CDR2 (ENHRY, SYGVKD) derive from the germline V gene. Ficoll-Paque density gradient centrifugation was the method used to isolate PBMCs. TCRdb lists the instrument as Illumina NovaSeq 6000. Using 5'RACE with constant-segment primers, TCRalpha and TCRbeta cDNA libraries were constructed, with sample barcodes and unique molecular identifiers added in the process. RNA was extracted from every sample with Trizol reagent. Library amplification was performed in two PCR steps, and a second sample barcode and Illumina TruSeq adapters were introduced in the second step. The libraries were sequenced on an Illumina NovaSeq using 2 x 150 bp paired-end reads. As for the original processing: Reads were demultiplexed and collapsed into UMI-guided consensus sequences with migec v1.2.7. Using mixcr v2.1.11, UMI consensuses were aligned to TRA and TRB V and J templates and then assembled into clonotypes. Clonotypes were classified as expanded or contracted when called significant by both edgeR and NoisET, with noise models trained on biological replicates. For edgeR calls, the thresholds were a false discovery rate-adjusted p below 0.01 and a log2 fold-change of 1. PCA with hierarchical clustering of max-normalized trajectories of the 1000 most abundant clonotypes was used as exploratory dynamics analysis. Each responding clone was given a CD4 or CD8 phenotype based on the CD4+ and CD8+ repertoires, which had been sequenced separately. TCRdb reran the public reads through fastp at Q25 and MiXCR, keeping productive beta chains. Each CDR3 protein gets just one entry, which takes the most common genes and DNA from the rows behind it. The V and J calls here are based on TCRdb, not the publication. The sample data list about 290,000 distinct CDR3 sequences, and 15% to 20% of these were observed just once. The ten biggest clones cover around a fifth of the sample.

Study-wide findings and limitations: SARS-CoV-2 specificity of the second-wave clones peaking on day 37 was not confirmed. Clones contracting from day 15 to 85 had balanced CD4/CD8 phenotypes, while a second wave expanding from day 15 to 37 was biased towards CD4+. The study included only a couple of mild cases, and larger cohorts that include severe cases with pre-infection samples were judged to be necessary. Contracting CD4+ clones were located mainly in the CM and EM memory subsets, whereas CD8+ clones were found to be enriched in EMRA. Some responding clones were detected in pre-infection memory, suggesting pre-existing cross-reactive memory T cells joined the SARS-CoV-2 response.

This clonotype was recorded many times. There is no known antigen for this receptor. Per-base quality was not reported, and no clone a single base away is much larger than it. The sequencing sample was made of PBMCs or a T cell subset sorted from them (not recorded which). The sequence links TRBV10-3 to TRBJ1-1; TRBD1 is possibly the D segment (5 matching bases). The clonotype originates from a man aged 18 to 30 who had mild COVID-19 (a few samples of this study predate the infection). The sample titles of this study are shuffled in the database, so cell type and time point are left out; the donor was told from shared clones. The DNA sequence follows: TGTGCCATCAGCGGGGACGGTGAAGCTTTCTTT. Its coded protein is CAISGDGEAFF.